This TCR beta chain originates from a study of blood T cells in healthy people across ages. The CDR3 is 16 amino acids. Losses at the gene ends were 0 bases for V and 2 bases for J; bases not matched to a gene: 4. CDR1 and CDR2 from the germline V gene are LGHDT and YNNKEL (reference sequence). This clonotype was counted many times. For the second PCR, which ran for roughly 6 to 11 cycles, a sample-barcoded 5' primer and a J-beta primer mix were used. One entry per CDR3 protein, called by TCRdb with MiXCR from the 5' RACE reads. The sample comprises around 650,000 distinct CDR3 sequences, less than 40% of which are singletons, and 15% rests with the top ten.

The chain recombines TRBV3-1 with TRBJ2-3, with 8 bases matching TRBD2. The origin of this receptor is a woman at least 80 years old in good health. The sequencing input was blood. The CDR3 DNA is TGTGCCAGCAGCCAAGATCAAGCGGGGGTCACAGATACGCAGTATTTT. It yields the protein CASSQDQAGVTDTQYF.